Following are 32 T cell receptor beta chains from one sample sequenced in a study of blood T cell repertoires in COVID-19. Method: immunoSEQ multiplex PCR; TCRdb's copy keeps in-frame clones and lacks some. The sample consists of just over 75,000 clones, 84% of them appearing once. Sequencing used peripheral blood. These receptors originate from a man aged 50 or older with acute or convalescent COVID-19.

The rearrangement links TRBV5-1 to TRBJ2-1; TRBD2 agrees at 8 bases. This CDR3 spans 16 amino acids. Germline-derived CDR1 and CDR2 are SGHRS and YFSETQ. After removal of 3 bases from V and 0 bases from J, the junction contained 5 bases not matched to a gene. This CDR3 reads CASSSSSGGSYNEQFF. The CDR3 region has the DNA TGCGCCAGCAGCTCCTCGAGCGGGGGCTCCTACAATGAGCAGTTCTTC.

V gene TRBV10-3 combines with J gene TRBJ1-3; possibly TRBD1 for D (6 bases). V was cut by 4 bases and J by 0 bases, with 16 bases left in between. The V gene's germline CDR1 is ENHRY and CDR2 SYGVKD. CDR3 length: 17 residues. The CDR3 loop reads CAISGKPGQDSGNTIYF. CDR3 nucleotides: TGTGCCATCAGTGGGAAACCGGGACAAGACTCTGGAAACACCATATATTTT.

The chain has TRBV16 and TRBJ1-5, with 9 bases fitting TRBD1. V gave up 6 bases and J gave up 8 bases; unmatched junction bases: 11. CDR3 length equals 15 residues. The V gene's germline CDR1 is KGHSY and CDR2 FQNENV. The CDR3 spells CASSDRGSMGEPQHF. DNA of the CDR3: TGTGCCAGCAGTGACAGGGGGTCAATGGGGGAGCCCCAGCATTTT.

The chain recombines TRBV7-2 with TRBJ1-1, with 8 bases that match TRBD1. This CDR3 comprises 16 residues. Germline V gene lookup returns CDR1 SGHTA and CDR2 FQGNSA. Germline trimming cut 3 bases from V and 4 bases from J; bases unmatched to any gene: 10. Here the CDR3 DNA reads TGTGCCAGCAGCTTTTTTGGACAGGGTAGCCTCACTGAAGCTTTCTTT. Protein: CASSFFGQGSLTEAFF.

The CDR3 DNA sequence: TGTGCCAGCAGCCGGGCGAGATACAATGAGCAGTTCTTC. Its protein is CASSRARYNEQFF. The V gene is TRBV3-1 (or the pseudogene TRBV3-2), the J gene TRBJ2-1; D gene ambiguous. The ends were cut back, 4 bases at V and 4 bases at J, with 8 bases in the middle. CDR1 and CDR2 (germline): LGHDT, YNNKEL (reference sequence). CDR3 length: 13 residues.

The J gene is TRBJ1-2, the V gene TRBV6-5; a weak D match, TRBD1 (6 bases). The CDR3 contains 15 residues. The germline CDR1 and CDR2 sequences are MNHEY and SVGAGI. Trimming took off 0 bases at V and 5 bases at J, with 13 bases between the two ends. Here the CDR3 reads CASSYSRGEGYGYTF. CDR3 bases: TGTGCCAGCAGTTACTCGAGGGGGGAGGGTTATGGCTACACCTTC.

V usage is TRBV15 and J usage is TRBJ2-1; the D gene is possibly TRBD1 (6 bases). The CDR3 has 13 amino acids. The germline CDR1 and CDR2 sequences are LNHNV and YYDKDF (reference sequence). The V gene lost 0 bases and the J gene lost 12 bases, with 12 bases spanning the gap. The CDR3 protein is CATSREMTGRQFF. DNA for the CDR3: TGTGCCACCAGCAGAGAAATGACAGGAAGGCAGTTCTTC.

This clone was seen many times. The chain recombines TRBV18 with TRBJ1-3; TRBD1 matches at 7 bases. With V trimmed by 3 bases and J by 3 bases, 11 bases remained unmatched. CDR3 length: 17 residues. Germline-derived CDR1 and CDR2 are KGHSH and LQKENI. The CDR3 region is CASSPNRPGGSGNTIYF. CDR3 coding DNA: TGTGCCAGCTCACCCAACCGACCAGGGGGAAGTGGAAACACCATATATTTT.

The gene calls are TRBV5-1 and TRBJ1-1, with 10 bases matching TRBD1. The CDR3 is 15 residues long. Germline values: CDR1 SGHRS, CDR2 YFSETQ. V lost 4 bases, J lost 5 bases, and 8 bases stayed unmatched. CDR3 region: CASSAAVGQGTEAFF. The CDR3 DNA is TGCGCCAGCAGCGCGGCAGTGGGACAGGGGACTGAAGCTTTCTTT.

A note on this clone: A read error may produce the germline difference seen at one junction end. This chain joins TRBV2 and TRBJ2-2, with 10 bases matching TRBD2. The germline gives CDR1 SNHLY, CDR2 FYNNEI. The CDR3 covers 15 residues. In DNA, the CDR3 is TGTACCAGCACCCTACTAGCGGGGTACACCGGGGAGCTGTTTTTT. Protein sequence: CTSTLLAGYTGELFF.

This chain connects TRBV19 to TRBJ1-2; TRBD1 agrees at 8 bases. Germline CDR1 is LNHDA and CDR2 is SQIVND (reference sequence). V lost 1 base, J lost 2 bases, and 3 bases stayed unmatched. The CDR3 runs 15 residues. The chain's CDR3 is CASSIGQGFNYGYTF. Here the CDR3 DNA reads TGTGCCAGTAGTATAGGACAGGGGTTCAACTATGGCTACACCTTC. The full variable domain, in which reference TRBV19 and TRBJ1-2 provide the parts outside the CDR3, is DGGITQSPKYLFRKEGQNVTLSCEQNLNHDAMYWYRQDPGQGLRLIYYSQIVNDFQKGDIAEGYSVSREKKESFPLTVTSAQKNPTAFYLCASSIGQGFNYGYTFGSGTRLTVV.

This clone was observed a few times. The chain is built from TRBV11-3 and TRBJ2-3; TRBD2 matches at 10 bases. CDR1 and CDR2 from the germline V gene are SGHNT and YENEEA. The CDR3 covers 16 residues. The junction had 7 bases not matched to a gene; V was cut back by 5 bases and J by 2 bases. The CDR3 DNA follows: TGTGCCAGCAGCGAATTTGGGACTAGCGACACAGATACGCAGTATTTT. Amino acids: CASSEFGTSDTDTQYF.

Of note for this clone: Germline and junction disagree at one end, which may indicate a read error. V usage is TRBV12-3 or TRBV12-4 and J usage is TRBJ1-3; TRBD1 is a possible D gene (6 bases). The CDR3 runs 13 residues. The CDR3 DNA reads as TGTGCCAGCAGTTTAGGAGGGGGAAGCACCATATATTTT. This translates into CASSLGGGSTIYF.

The chain joins TRBV28 to TRBJ1-1; a possible D gene is TRBD1 (5 bases). The V end lost 5 bases, the J end lost 4 bases, and 17 bases lay between the germline ends. The length of the CDR3 is 15 residues. Germline-derived CDR1 and CDR2 are MDHEN and SYDVKM. The CDR3 region is CASSHGGKWGTEAFF. CDR3 DNA sequence: TGTGCCAGCAGTCATGGGGGGAAGTGGGGCACTGAAGCTTTCTTT.

This chain connects TRBV28 to TRBJ1-3; weak D call: TRBD1 (5 bases). V was clipped by 2 bases and J by 0 bases, with 17 bases between them. This CDR3 is built from 18 residues. CDR1 is MDHEN and CDR2 is SYDVKM in the germline V gene. The CDR3 protein is CASSLNSGLTSSGNTIYF. The CDR3 bases are TGTGCCAGCAGTTTAAACTCGGGACTCACGAGCTCTGGAAACACCATATATTTT.

The rearrangement joins TRBV18 to TRBJ1-2; tentative D call: TRBD1 (5 bases). CDR1 is KGHSH, CDR2 LQKENI, per germline. This CDR3 comprises 15 residues. Trimming left V 3 bases short and J 0 bases short, with 11 bases between. The CDR3 DNA sequence: TGTGCCAGCTCACCCATCAGGGAAGCTAACTATGGCTACACCTTC. It specifies CASSPIREANYGYTF.

The chain carries TRBV10-1 and TRBJ2-1, with a tentative D call TRBD2 (5 bases). The length of the CDR3 is 15 residues. The V gene's germline CDR1 is WNHNN and CDR2 SYGVQD (reference sequence). The ends were cut back, 0 bases at V and 1 base at J, with 7 bases in the middle. CDR3 in amino acids: CASSESGGSYNEQFF. The CDR3 DNA reads TGCGCCAGCAGTGAGTCAGGCGGGTCCTACAATGAGCAGTTCTTC.

This sequence joins TRBV5-1 and TRBJ2-1; D remains ambiguous. Germline V gene data show CDR1 as SGHRS and CDR2 as YFSETQ. V lost 6 bases and J 0 bases, leaving 10 bases between the germline ends. The CDR3 extends over 14 amino acids. Here the CDR3 DNA reads TGCGCCAGCATGATGCGGAGCTCCTACAATGAGCAGTTCTTC. Translated, it gives CASMMRSSYNEQFF.

This chain links TRBV5-1 with TRBJ2-7; TRBD1 matches at 9 bases. The J segment lost 6 bases and the V segment lost 5 bases, leaving 12 bases of the junction unmatched. CDR3 size: 15 residues. Germline assignment: CDR1 SGHRS and CDR2 YFSETQ. In DNA, the CDR3 is TGCGCCAGCAGGGAACACCCGGGACAGGGTGGCGAGCAGTACTTC. Translated: CASREHPGQGGEQYF.

This clone was found a few times. V usage is TRBV11-2 and J usage is TRBJ2-7; 7 nucleotides align to TRBD1. The CDR3 consists of 14 residues. CDR1 is SGHAT, CDR2 FQNNGV, per germline. J lost 6 bases, V lost 0 bases, and 5 bases had no gene match. Here the CDR3 DNA reads TGTGCCAGCAGCTTAGACCCGGACAGGCTCGAGCAGTACTTC. Translating it yields CASSLDPDRLEQYF.

The genes are TRBV7-7 and TRBJ2-3, with 8 bases identical to TRBD1. Germline CDR1 is SSHAT and CDR2 is FNYEAQ (reference sequence). The V gene end was trimmed by 1 base and the J gene end by 2 bases; junction bases not matched to a gene: 5. This CDR3 spans 16 amino acids. CDR3 DNA: TGTGCCAGCAGCTTAGGGACAGGGAGATCCACAGATACGCAGTATTTT. This encodes CASSLGTGRSTDTQYF.

This rearrangement joins TRBV5-1 to TRBJ1-1; a possible D gene is TRBD1 (5 bases). The V gene lost 3 bases and the J gene lost 0 bases, with 12 bases spanning the gap. From germline, CDR1 is SGHRS and CDR2 YFSETQ. CDR3 size: 15 residues. This CDR3 is CASSSGDSLNTEAFF. The CDR3 DNA reads as TGCGCCAGCAGCTCCGGCGACAGCCTGAACACTGAAGCTTTCTTT.

The rearrangement joins TRBV18 to TRBJ2-7; no clear D gene. The CDR3 length is 11 residues. The germline gives CDR1 KGHSH, CDR2 LQKENI. With 5 bases removed from V and 3 bases from J, the gap between germline ends came to 5 bases. The CDR3 spells CASSYNYEQYF. DNA for the CDR3: TGTGCCAGCTCATACAACTACGAGCAGTACTTC.

The chain is built from TRBV7-2 and TRBJ2-5, with D possibly matching TRBD1 (5 bases). Trimming took off 3 bases at V and 4 bases at J, with 9 bases between the two ends. The CDR3 spans 13 residues. CDR1 is SGHTA, CDR2 FQGNSA, per germline. This CDR3 reads CASSFQGGETQYF. CDR3 sequence (DNA): TGTGCCAGCAGCTTTCAGGGCGGAGAGACCCAGTACTTC.

CDR3 residues: CASSPRGRLNTEAFF. The CDR3 coding sequence is TGTGCCAGCAGCCCCCGTGGGAGATTGAACACTGAAGCTTTCTTT. This rearrangement joins TRBV5-5 to TRBJ1-1; D unclear. CDR3 length: 15 residues. Germline V gene sequence: CDR1 SGHKS, CDR2 YYEKEE (reference sequence). Trimming shortened V by 4 bases and J by 0 bases, and 13 bases separated the two germline ends.

This clone was observed a handful of times. DNA of the CDR3: TGTGCCAGCAGCGACGACAGCTATGGCTACACCTTC. Amino acid sequence: CASSDDSYGYTF. This chain uses TRBV12-3 or TRBV12-4 with TRBJ1-2; TRBD1 might be the D (5 bases). This CDR3 contains 12 residues. The V gene lost 6 bases and the J gene lost 4 bases, with 9 bases spanning the gap.

Here the CDR3 DNA reads TGTGCCTGGAGTGCCAGGGGGCATGGCTACACCTTC. Its translation: CAWSARGHGYTF. The rearrangement joins TRBV30 to TRBJ1-2; 8 bases map to TRBD1. Germline CDR1 is GTSNPN and CDR2 is SVGIG (reference sequence). Trimming cost V 1 base and J 6 bases; bases outside gene matches: 1. The CDR3 loop spans 12 amino acids.

The V call is TRBV6-2 or TRBV6-3, the J call TRBJ2-1; D remains unclear. Trimming took off 2 bases at V and 8 bases at J, with 19 bases between the two ends. Germline V gene data show CDR1 as MNHEY and CDR2 as SVGEGT. This CDR3 is 16 amino acids long. The CDR3 DNA sequence: TGTGCCAGCAGTTACCCCCTTCAGCGTTTTAAGGATGAGCAGTTCTTC. Translation: CASSYPLQRFKDEQFF.

J is TRBJ1-1 and V is TRBV6-4; unclear D gene. This CDR3 has 13 residues. V lost 2 bases, J lost 0 bases, and 4 bases lay in between. The germline CDR1 and CDR2 sequences are MRHNA and SNTAGT. The CDR3 region has the DNA TGTGCCAGCAGTGACCAGGTGAACACTGAAGCTTTCTTT. Its translation is CASSDQVNTEAFF.

The rearrangement joins TRBV5-1 to TRBJ1-1; D is undetermined. V lost 2 bases and J lost 4, with 9 bases in between. Germline V gives CDR1 SGHRS, CDR2 YFSETQ. This CDR3 has 13 residues. CDR3 amino acids: CASSLNSLTEAFF. CDR3 DNA sequence: TGCGCCAGCAGCTTAAACAGTCTCACTGAAGCTTTCTTT.

The chain combines TRBV19 with TRBJ2-2; TRBD2 matches at 7 bases. CDR3 length: 15 residues. Germline CDR1 and CDR2: LNHDA and SQIVND (reference sequence). V dropped 1 base and J dropped 6; count of bases not matched to a gene: 5. The CDR3 sequence is CASSIGGTTSGELFF. The CDR3 nucleotides are TGTGCCAGTAGTATAGGCGGGACTACCTCCGGGGAGCTGTTTTTT.

The count of this clone is one. The chain links TRBV29-1 to TRBJ2-2, with D possibly being TRBD2 (5 bases). Trimming stripped 4 bases from V and 5 bases from J, with 14 bases between. CDR1 and CDR2 (germline): SQVTM, ANQGSEA. The CDR3 totals 14 residues. CDR3 loop: CSVGTPYKTGELFF. CDR3 sequence (DNA): TGCAGCGTTGGGACTCCTTATAAAACCGGGGAGCTGTTTTTT.